This T cell receptor beta chain was captured by sequencing in a study of cytomegalovirus exposure and HLA in healthy donors. Whole-study findings and limits: HLA alleles were associated with fewer than 20,000 TCR beta sequences in a later analysis at 0.05 false discovery rate. A missense variant in DCLRE1C was later tied to TCR beta V- and J-gene trimming. A list of approximately 160 TCR beta chains associated with cytomegalovirus was given. DRB1 showed the most TCR associations and HLA-C the fewest in a later analysis, as rates varied by HLA locus.

PCR was performed using 60 Vbeta and 13 Jbeta primers. The repertoire was sequenced with immunoSEQ multiplex PCR; TCRdb's copy has only in-frame clones and lacks some. This sample carries 110,000 to 150,000 clones, roughly 85% of them seen once, and the ten largest clones take about 1.7%. Note on this clone: Its antigen is not identified.

V dropped 0 bases and J dropped 5 bases, with 13 bases sitting between them. The CDR3 runs 15 residues. Germline CDR1 and CDR2: GTSNPN and SVGIG (reference sequence). The gene calls are TRBV30 and TRBJ1-4, with D possibly TRBD1 on 6 matching bases. Sequences were obtained from PBMCs. This TCR was sampled from a woman in her twenties or thirties in good health and CMV-seronegative. CDR3 nucleotides: TGTGCCTGGAGTGTGAGGGGGGGAGTAAATGAAAAACTGTTTTTT. Translation: CAWSVRGGVNEKLFF.